This passage covers 30 T cell receptor beta chains from one sample sequenced in a study of a mutant IDH1 vaccine in newly diagnosed glioma. Time point indicated: week 35, safety follow-up. Topical imiquimod accompanied each vaccine dose, which consisted of 300 ug of mutant IDH1 20-mer peptide. No antigens are known for them. Sequencing was performed with immunoSEQ multiplex PCR; in TCRdb, only in-frame clones are kept and a portion is missing. The data contain 50,000 to 70,000 clones, 60% to 75% of them singletons. Sequenced material: PBMCs, taken from a glioma patient whose treatment included an IDH1 peptide vaccine. The receptors stem from a man aged 45-65 years with glioma.

This chain uses TRBV7-2 with TRBJ2-7, with no clear D. The V and J ends lost 5 bases and 3 bases respectively, with 11 bases between them. CDR1 is SGHTA and CDR2 is FQGNSA in the germline V gene. The CDR3 sequence is 13 residues long. The CDR3 DNA sequence: TGTGCCAGCAGCCGAGACGGGTACTACGAGCAGTACTTC. Its translation: CASSRDGYYEQYF.

J is TRBJ1-2 and V is TRBV2; D call uncertain. CDR1 is SNHLY, CDR2 FYNNEI, per germline. V lost 4 bases, J lost 4 bases, and 7 bases lay in between. CDR3 length: 12 amino acids. The CDR3 DNA follows: TGTGCCAGCAGTGGAAGTCGCTATGGCTACACCTTC. Its translation: CASSGSRYGYTF.

The chain carries TRBV5-1 and TRBJ1-1, with 8 bases fitting TRBD1. V lost 4 bases to trimming and J lost 1 base; unmatched junction nucleotides: 6. The CDR3 spans 15 residues. Germline CDR1 reads SGHRS; CDR2 reads YFSETQ. CDR3 bases: TGCGCCAGCAGCAGGGGGGACAGGCCGAACACTGAAGCTTTCTTT. Amino acid sequence: CASSRGDRPNTEAFF.

The gene calls are TRBV7-6 and TRBJ2-7, with 7 bases fitting TRBD2. V lost 5 bases, J lost 1 base, and 2 bases stayed unmatched. This CDR3 is built from 13 residues. Looked up from germline, CDR1 is SGHVS and CDR2 is FNYEAQ. The CDR3 loop is CASSSGDSYEQYF. For the CDR3, the DNA is TGTGCCAGCAGCAGCGGGGATTCCTACGAGCAGTACTTC.

In this sample, this clone turned up a few times. The V and J genes are TRBV5-1 and TRBJ1-1; D is possibly TRBD1 (6 bases). The CDR3 is 17 residues long. Germline CDR1 reads SGHRS; CDR2 reads YFSETQ. The V and J ends lost 1 base and 3 bases respectively, with 19 bases between them. The CDR3 bases are TGCGCCAGCAGCTTGAGGGGGGCGGTTTATACACACACTGAAGCTTTCTTT. Its protein is CASSLRGAVYTHTEAFF.

This chain joins TRBV6-5 and TRBJ1-5; 7 nucleotides line up with TRBD1. The CDR3 is 12 amino acids. V gave up 6 bases and J gave up 4 bases; unmatched junction bases: 0. Per germline, CDR1 MNHEY and CDR2 SVGAGI. CDR3 bases: TGTGCCAGCAGACAGGGGAATCAGCCCCAGCATTTT. Translating gives CASRQGNQPQHF.

The chain uses TRBV30 and TRBJ1-1; the D gene is possibly TRBD1 (5 bases). Germline V gene data show CDR1 as GTSNPN and CDR2 as SVGIG (reference sequence). The CDR3 has 12 amino acids. The ends were cut back, 1 base at V and 7 bases at J, with 10 bases in the middle. This CDR3 is CAWSALRDEAFF. The DNA of the CDR3 is TGTGCCTGGAGTGCCCTCAGGGATGAAGCTTTCTTT.

The chain carries TRBV29-1 and TRBJ2-1, with 7 positions matching TRBD1. V trimming: 0 bases; J trimming: 9 bases; junction bases outside the gene matches: 5. The V gene's germline CDR1 is SQVTM and CDR2 ANQGSEA. This CDR3 region has 13 residues. CDR3 amino acids: CSVEEAGTVEQFF. The CDR3 DNA follows: TGCAGCGTTGAAGAGGCCGGGACAGTTGAGCAGTTCTTC.

Only a few counts were recorded for this clone. The J gene is TRBJ1-2, the V gene TRBV5-1, with D perhaps matching TRBD1 (5 bases). V was shortened by 2 bases and J by 3 bases, with 11 bases between the two germline ends. The germline V gene encodes CDR1 SGHRS and CDR2 YFSETQ. CDR3 length: 14 amino acids. DNA for the CDR3: TGCGCCAGCAGCTTAAGGGGAGTCGACTATGGCTACACCTTC. This gives the protein CASSLRGVDYGYTF. The complete variable domain, with remaining parts taken from reference TRBV5-1 and TRBJ1-2, reads KAGVTQTPRYLIKTRGQQVTLSCSPISGHRSVSWYQQTPGQGLQFLFEYFSETQRNKGNFPGRFSGRQFSNSRSEMNVSTLELGDSALYLCASSLRGVDYGYTFGSGTRLTVV.

The V gene is TRBV4-1, the J gene TRBJ1-2; 8 nucleotides match TRBD1. Germline CDR1 is MGHRA and CDR2 is YSYEKL. The CDR3 is 14 amino acids. J gave up 6 bases and V 2 bases, and 5 bases lay outside the gene matches. This chain's CDR3 is CASSQPDRGHGYTF. The CDR3 bases are TGCGCCAGCAGCCAACCCGACAGGGGCCATGGCTACACCTTC.

The rearrangement links TRBV19 to TRBJ1-5, with D possibly being TRBD1 (5 bases). Trimming took 6 bases from V and 6 from J, leaving 18 bases between them. Germline V gene data show CDR1 as LNHDA and CDR2 as SQIVND (reference sequence). CDR3 length: 15 residues. CDR3 in DNA: TGTGCCAGTAGGCAAGTAGGGTGGGGGGGTCAGCCCCAGCATTTT. Its translation: CASRQVGWGGQPQHF. Using reference TRBV19 and TRBJ1-5 for the parts outside the CDR3, the full variable domain is DGGITQSPKYLFRKEGQNVTLSCEQNLNHDAMYWYRQDPGQGLRLIYYSQIVNDFQKGDIAEGYSVSREKKESFPLTVTSAQKNPTAFYLCASRQVGWGGQPQHFGDGTRLSIL.

In DNA form, the CDR3 reads TGTGCCAGCAGCTCGGGACAGGCGTCCTACGAGCAGTACTTC. This gives the protein CASSSGQASYEQYF. This chain joins TRBV28 and TRBJ2-7; TRBD1 matches 8 bases. With 6 bases clipped from V and 1 base from J, the junction kept 5 bases outside the gene matches. The CDR3 runs 14 residues. Germline V lookup: CDR1 MDHEN, CDR2 SYDVKM.

This chain uses TRBV6-5 with TRBJ2-7; no reliable D call. Trimming cost V 2 bases and J 2 bases, with 7 bases left between them. Germline CDR1 and CDR2: MNHEY and SVGAGI. The CDR3 sequence is 13 residues long. The DNA of the CDR3 is TGTGCCAGCAGTTACGGGTCCACCTACGAGCAGTACTTC. Protein: CASSYGSTYEQYF.

This sequence joins TRBV18 and TRBJ2-2; TRBD1 aligns across 7 bases. This CDR3 region has 16 residues. The J segment lost 1 base and the V segment lost 2 bases, leaving 4 bases of the junction unmatched. CDR1 and CDR2 (germline): KGHSH, LQKENI. The CDR3 DNA follows: TGTGCCAGCTCACCAAAGGACAGGCTGAACACCGGGGAGCTGTTTTTT. Protein: CASSPKDRLNTGELFF.

The gene calls are TRBV30 and TRBJ1-1; D might be TRBD1 (6 bases). The CDR3 runs to 14 residues. Per the germline V gene, CDR1 is GTSNPN and CDR2 is SVGIG (reference sequence). V lost 3 bases and J 1 base, leaving 12 bases between the germline ends. The CDR3 coding sequence is TGTGCCTGGAGCCCGGACAGACGGAACACTGAAGCTTTCTTT. It is translated as CAWSPDRRNTEAFF.

The CDR3 region has the DNA TGTGCCAGCAGCTTCGAGACACTCGAGACCCAGTACTTC. Protein: CASSFETLETQYF. This chain joins TRBV7-2 and TRBJ2-5, with D hard to call. From germline, CDR1 is SGHTA and CDR2 FQGNSA. The CDR3 spans 13 residues. Trimming took 3 bases from V and 5 from J, leaving 10 bases between them.

By its share, this clone is medium-sized. The chain has TRBV9 and TRBJ2-7; D unclear. The CDR3 loop spans 17 amino acids. The V end was cut by 1 base, the J end by 6 bases, with 23 bases between. CDR1 is SGDLS and CDR2 is YYNGEE in the germline V gene. The CDR3: CASSVSSDPGLPSEQYF. The CDR3 nucleotides read TGTGCCAGCAGCGTAAGCTCCGACCCGGGCCTCCCTAGCGAGCAGTACTTC.

CDR3 in amino acids: CASSSGGGGGYTF. CDR3 DNA: TGTGCCAGCAGCTCCGGCGGGGGAGGCGGCTACACCTTC. V is TRBV9 and J is TRBJ1-2, with D possibly matching TRBD1 (5 bases). The ends were cut back, 4 bases at V and 8 bases at J, with 15 bases in the middle. This CDR3 is 13 amino acids long. Germline V lookup: CDR1 SGDLS, CDR2 YYNGEE.

The CDR3 DNA sequence: TGCAGCGTTGAAGGGGAGGGGGACTTGGGCGGGGAGCTGTTTTTT. Protein: CSVEGEGDLGGELFF. This chain connects TRBV29-1 to TRBJ2-2, with D possibly matching TRBD2 (7 bases). CDR1 and CDR2 from the germline V gene are SQVTM and ANQGSEA. V was pared by 1 base and J by 7 bases, with 16 bases between. The length of the CDR3 is 15 residues.

The chain is built from TRBV6-1 and TRBJ1-3; the match to TRBD1 covers 7 bases. The CDR3 covers 12 residues. Trimming removed 11 bases from V and 3 bases from J; junction bases left unmatched: 4. Germline V gene sequence: CDR1 MNHNS, CDR2 SASEGT. CDR3 coding DNA: TGTGCCGGGGGGGACAGTGGAAACACCATATATTTT. As protein: CAGGDSGNTIYF.

The table lists this clone with a count of one. The chain is built from TRBV7-2 and TRBJ2-7; TRBD2 agrees at 8 bases. In germline, CDR1 is SGHTA, CDR2 FQGNSA. The J segment lost 4 bases and the V segment lost 4 bases, leaving 6 bases of the junction unmatched. This CDR3 is 14 amino acids long. The CDR3 DNA is TGTGCCAGCAGCTCCGGGAGGGTTACTTACGAGCAGTACTTC. It yields the protein CASSSGRVTYEQYF.

The chain couples TRBV7-8 to TRBJ2-7; TRBD2 aligns across 11 bases. The CDR3 runs to 15 residues. CDR1 is SGHVS, CDR2 FQNEAQ, per germline. Trimming removed 1 base from V and 3 bases from J; junction bases left unmatched: 2. Here the CDR3 DNA reads TGTGCCAGCAGCTTAGAGCTAGCGGGGGGCTACGAGCAGTACTTC. Amino acid sequence: CASSLELAGGYEQYF.

The chain couples TRBV9 to TRBJ2-7; unclear D gene. V lost 0 bases and J 0 bases, leaving 10 bases between the germline ends. There are 15 residues in the CDR3. Germline V gene sequence: CDR1 SGDLS, CDR2 YYNGEE. CDR3 sequence reads: CASSVGGSNSYEQYF. DNA for the CDR3: TGTGCCAGCAGCGTAGGAGGCAGCAACTCCTACGAGCAGTACTTC. Combining the CDR3 with reference TRBV9 and TRBJ2-7 gives the whole variable domain DSGVTQTPKHLITATGQRVTLRCSPRSGDLSVYWYQQSLDQGLQFLIQYYNGEERAKGNILERFSAQQFPDLHSELNLSSLELGDSALYFCASSVGGSNSYEQYFGPGTRLTVT.

The V gene is TRBV4-1, the J gene TRBJ2-2; 8 positions match TRBD1. CDR3 length equals 15 residues. Germline-derived CDR1 and CDR2 are MGHRA and YSYEKL. V was pared by 1 base and J by 5 bases, with 3 bases of the junction left unmatched. In nucleotides, the CDR3 is TGCGCCAGCAGCCAAGGGGGACAGGTTACCGGGGAGCTGTTTTTT. Translation: CASSQGGQVTGELFF.

This clone has a handful of counts. The chain is built from TRBV27 and TRBJ2-3; D is perhaps TRBD1 (6 bases). CDR3 length: 15 residues. CDR1 and CDR2 from the germline V gene are MNHEY and SMNVEV (reference sequence). V was pared by 4 bases and J by 1 base, with 12 bases between. CDR3 in amino acids: CASSSLGAGTDTQYF. CDR3 coding DNA: TGTGCCAGCAGTTCTTTGGGGGCAGGCACAGATACGCAGTATTTT.

This CDR3 reads CASSRPGTGGYGYTF. CDR3 sequence (DNA): TGTGCCAGCAGTCGCCCCGGGACAGGAGGCTATGGCTACACCTTC. The chain uses TRBV6-5 and TRBJ1-2, with 8 bases matching TRBD1. Trimming at V came to 5 bases and at J to 4 bases, leaving 9 bases not matched to a gene. The CDR3 is 15 amino acids. The germline V gene has CDR1 MNHEY and CDR2 SVGAGI.

The V and J genes are TRBV30 and TRBJ2-1; tentative D call: TRBD1 (5 bases). From germline, CDR1 is GTSNPN and CDR2 SVGIG (reference sequence). V was trimmed by 3 bases and J by 4 bases, leaving 10 bases between them. The CDR3 runs 13 residues. The CDR3 DNA sequence: TGTGCCTGGAGAGGACACGAATACAATGAGCAGTTCTTC. Its protein product is CAWRGHEYNEQFF.

The V and J genes are TRBV4-3 and TRBJ2-1; D is uncertain. The CDR3 totals 13 residues. CDR1 and CDR2 from the germline V gene are LGHNA and YSLEER. The V end was cut by 1 base, the J end by 7 bases, with 8 bases between. The CDR3 region is CASSQGQWNEQFF. The CDR3 bases are TGCGCCAGCAGCCAAGGTCAGTGGAATGAGCAGTTCTTC.

The chain recombines TRBV13 with TRBJ2-7; a weak D match, TRBD2 (7 bases). Germline CDR1 PRHDT, CDR2 FYEKMQ (reference sequence). CDR3 length equals 14 residues. V lost 5 bases to trimming and J lost 7 bases, with 18 bases between them. The CDR3 here is CASSAGGHPWEQYF. Here the CDR3 DNA reads TGTGCCAGCAGCGCCGGGGGGCACCCTTGGGAGCAGTACTTC.

The sample holds one count of this clone. The chain is built from TRBV6-1 and TRBJ1-2; a possible D gene is TRBD1 (6 bases). V lost 2 bases to trimming and J lost 2 bases, with 15 bases between them. Per the germline V gene, CDR1 is MNHNS and CDR2 is SASEGT. The CDR3 has 16 residues. This chain's CDR3 is CASSESPLDRNYGYTF. CDR3 DNA: TGTGCCAGCAGTGAATCCCCACTCGACAGGAACTATGGCTACACCTTC.